This TCR beta chain is drawn from a study of blood T cell repertoires in COVID-19. On the study more broadly: Nucleic acid was either cDNA or gDNA, and it came from T cells, B-cell-depleted T cells, or PBMCs.

V lost 8 bases and J lost 0, with 20 bases in between. CDR1 is MNHNS and CDR2 is SASEGT in the germline V gene. The CDR3 has 17 amino acids. Source study methods: It was from reference gene primer amplification that nucleated cell counts were estimated. Profiling relied on immunoSEQ multiplex PCR, and the TCRdb table lists in-frame clones only, not all of them. From that table come the V and J calls and clone size; the DNA was used to work out D and trimming. Found here are around 100,000 clones, over 70% of them singletons; the top ten hold approximately 10%. The chain combines TRBV6-1 with TRBJ2-4; a weak D match, TRBD2 (6 bases). Input material: peripheral blood. This clonotype originated in an elderly man with acute or convalescent COVID-19. CDR3 amino acids: CASGGGGALGAKNIQYF. The CDR3 coding sequence is TGTGCCAGCGGTGGCGGAGGGGCCCTGGGAGCCAAAAACATTCAGTACTTC.